This T cell receptor (beta chain) was found in a study of cytomegalovirus exposure and HLA in healthy donors. Study conclusions and caveats: Accurate HLA-A and HLA-B prediction from TCR beta sequences was reported for most subjects. Follow-up analysis found HLA locus-dependent TCR association rates, highest for DRB1 and lowest for HLA-C. In an earlier analysis, most TCR beta V segments were productive about 90% or about 30% of the time.

Trimming removed 7 bases from V and 10 bases from J; junction bases left unmatched: 6. The CDR3 is 11 residues long. Germline V lookup: CDR1 SNHLY, CDR2 FYNNEI. Both 60 Vbeta primers and 13 Jbeta primers went into the PCR. TCRdb keeps only in-frame clones here, not all; method: immunoSEQ multiplex PCR. This table holds under 200,000 clones, 70% to 80% found once. As for this clone: Its specificity is not known.

The clonotype originates from a male donor in good health and CMV-seropositive. The specimen sequenced was PBMCs. The chain combines TRBV2 with TRBJ1-1, with TRBD1 matching over 7 bases. CDR3 sequence reads: CASKQGIGAFF. DNA of the CDR3: TGTGCCAGCAAACAGGGGATTGGAGCTTTCTTT.